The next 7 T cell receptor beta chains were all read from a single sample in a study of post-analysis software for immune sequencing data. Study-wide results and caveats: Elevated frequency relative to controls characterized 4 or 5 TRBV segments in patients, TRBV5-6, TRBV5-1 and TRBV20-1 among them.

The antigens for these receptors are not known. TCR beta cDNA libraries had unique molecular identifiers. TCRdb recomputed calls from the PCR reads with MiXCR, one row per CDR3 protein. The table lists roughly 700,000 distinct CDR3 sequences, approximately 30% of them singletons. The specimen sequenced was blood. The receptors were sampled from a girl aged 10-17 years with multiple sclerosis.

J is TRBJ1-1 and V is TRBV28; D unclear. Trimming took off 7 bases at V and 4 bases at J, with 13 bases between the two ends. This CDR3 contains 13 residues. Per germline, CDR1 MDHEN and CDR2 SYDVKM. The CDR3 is CASTLPKVTEAFF. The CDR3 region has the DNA TGTGCCAGCACCCTACCTAAAGTCACTGAAGCTTTCTTT. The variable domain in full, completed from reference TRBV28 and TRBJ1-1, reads DVKVTQSSRYLVKRTGEKVFLECVQDMDHENMFWYRQDPGLGLRLIYFSYDVKMKEKGDIPEGYSVSREKKERFSLILESASTNQTSMYLCASTLPKVTEAFFGQGTRLTVV.

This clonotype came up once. CDR3 in amino acids: CSVVAVGEGELFF. The CDR3 DNA follows: TGCAGCGTTGTGGCAGTCGGTGAGGGGGAGCTGTTTTTT. The gene calls are TRBV29-1 and TRBJ2-2; D uncertain. This CDR3 is built from 13 residues. CDR1 is SQVTM, CDR2 ANQGSEA, per germline. V was pared by 4 bases and J by 8 bases, with 14 bases between.

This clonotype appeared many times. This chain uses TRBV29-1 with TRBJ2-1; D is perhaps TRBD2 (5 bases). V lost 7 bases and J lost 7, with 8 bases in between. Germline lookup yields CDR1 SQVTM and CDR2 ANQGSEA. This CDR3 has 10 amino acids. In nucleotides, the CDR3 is TGCAGCGCCACTAGGAATGAGCAGTTCTTC. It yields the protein CSATRNEQFF.

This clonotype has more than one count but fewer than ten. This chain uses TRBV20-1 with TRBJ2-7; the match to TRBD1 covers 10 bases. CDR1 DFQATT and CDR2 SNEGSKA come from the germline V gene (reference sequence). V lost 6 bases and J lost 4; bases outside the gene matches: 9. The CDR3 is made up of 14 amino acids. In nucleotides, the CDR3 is TGCAGTGCCGAATCGACAGGGGGCCAATACGAGCAGTACTTC. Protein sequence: CSAESTGGQYEQYF.

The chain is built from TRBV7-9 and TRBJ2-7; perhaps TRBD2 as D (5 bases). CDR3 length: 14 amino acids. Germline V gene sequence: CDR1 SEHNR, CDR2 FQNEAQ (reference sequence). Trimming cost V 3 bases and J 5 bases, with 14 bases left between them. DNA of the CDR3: TGTGCCAGCAGCTTGGGCCTCGACGGGGACGAGCAGTACTTC. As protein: CASSLGLDGDEQYF.

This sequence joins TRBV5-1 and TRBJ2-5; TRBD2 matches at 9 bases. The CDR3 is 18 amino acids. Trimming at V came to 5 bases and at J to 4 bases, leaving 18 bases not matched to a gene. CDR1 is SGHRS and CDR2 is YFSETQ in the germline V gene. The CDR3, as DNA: TGCGCCAGCAGGTGGGGTCGGGAAATAGCGGGAGAAGGAGAGACCCAGTACTTC. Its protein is CASRWGREIAGEGETQYF. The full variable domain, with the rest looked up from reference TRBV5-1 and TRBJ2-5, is KAGVTQTPRYLIKTRGQQVTLSCSPISGHRSVSWYQQTPGQGLQFLFEYFSETQRNKGNFPGRFSGRQFSNSRSEMNVSTLELGDSALYLCASRWGREIAGEGETQYFGPGTRLLVL.

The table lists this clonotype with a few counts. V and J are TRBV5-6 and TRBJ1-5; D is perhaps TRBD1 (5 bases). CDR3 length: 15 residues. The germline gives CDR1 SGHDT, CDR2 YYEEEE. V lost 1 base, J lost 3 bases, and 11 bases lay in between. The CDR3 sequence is CASSLRGRDNQPQHF. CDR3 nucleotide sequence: TGTGCCAGCAGCTTGAGGGGCAGGGACAATCAGCCCCAGCATTTT.